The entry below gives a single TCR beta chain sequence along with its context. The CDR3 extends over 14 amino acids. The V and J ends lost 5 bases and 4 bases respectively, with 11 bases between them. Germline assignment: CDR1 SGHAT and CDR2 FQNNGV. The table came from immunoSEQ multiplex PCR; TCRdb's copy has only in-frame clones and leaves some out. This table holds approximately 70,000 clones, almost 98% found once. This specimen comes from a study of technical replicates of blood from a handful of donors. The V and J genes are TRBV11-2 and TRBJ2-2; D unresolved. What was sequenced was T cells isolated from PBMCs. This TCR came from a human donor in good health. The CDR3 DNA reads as TGTGCCAGCAGCGTCCCTCCGGGCACCGGGGAGCTGTTTTTT. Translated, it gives CASSVPPGTGELFF.